This is a list of T cell receptor beta chains from one sample in a study of blood T cells in healthy people across ages. TCRdb called the 5' RACE reads again in MiXCR, with one record for every CDR3 protein. The sample has some 850,000 distinct CDR3 sequences, about a quarter seen once. These data are also associated with another study on T cells of mothers and their children.

Input material: blood. All receptors derive from a boy under 18 in good health. Both conserved end residues are part of each CDR3. A D gene is named only where the DNA matches it firmly. Not all rows give a size; the values are once, few, many and, for expanded clones, a class.

CASSFSTGGGNEQFF	TGTGCCAGCAGCTTCAGTACAGGGGGCGGAAATGAGCAGTTCTTC	many	TRBD1	TRBJ2-1	TRBV7-9
CSATWPDPTYNEQFF	TGCAGTGCCACATGGCCCGACCCTACCTACAATGAGCAGTTCTTC	-	-	TRBJ2-1	TRBV20-1
CASSANGSPLHF	TGCGCCAGCAGCGCTAACGGTTCACCCCTCCACTTT	-	-	TRBJ1-6	TRBV5-1
CASSFGWRTAGSSYEQYF	TGCGCCAGCAGCTTTGGATGGAGAACGGCAGGGAGCTCCTACGAGCAGTACTTC	-	-	TRBJ2-7	TRBV5-1
CASGLWRGSNQPQHF	TGTGCTAGTGGTTTATGGAGAGGTAGCAATCAGCCCCAGCATTTT	-	-	TRBJ1-5	TRBV12-5
CASSARSNSYEQYF	TGCGCCAGCAGCGCCCGGTCGAACTCCTACGAGCAGTACTTC	-	-	TRBJ2-7	TRBV5-1
CASSWGASGANVLTF	TGTGCCAGCAGTTGGGGTGCCTCTGGGGCCAACGTCCTGACTTTC	-	-	TRBJ2-6	TRBV12-3/TRBV12-4
CASSLDDSANYGYTF	TGCGCCAGCAGCTTAGACGACAGCGCCAACTATGGCTACACCTTC	-	-	TRBJ1-2	TRBV5-1
CASSDLPTGSSTEAFF	TGCGCCAGCAGCGACCTGCCCACAGGGTCGAGTACTGAAGCTTTCTTT	-	-	TRBJ1-1	TRBV5-1
CATSSGTDNSPLHF	TGTGCCACCAGCTCAGGGACAGATAATTCACCCCTCCACTTT	few	TRBD1	TRBJ1-6	TRBV15
CSVFPQAKNIQYF	TGCAGCGTATTCCCCCAAGCCAAAAACATTCAGTACTTC	once	-	TRBJ2-4	TRBV29-1
CASGRSLPQNEQFF	TGTGCTAGTGGCCGATCGCTCCCTCAAAATGAGCAGTTCTTC	-	-	TRBJ2-1	TRBV12-5
CASSQVVSGGPKENEQFF	TGTGCCAGCAGCCAAGTGGTCAGCGGGGGCCCTAAAGAAAATGAGCAGTTCTTC	-	TRBD2	TRBJ2-1	TRBV3-1
CASSSLRARDLRETQYF	TGTGCCAGCAGCTCCCTCAGGGCGAGGGACCTCCGAGAGACCCAGTACTTC	-	-	TRBJ2-5	TRBV7-9
CASSEFGQGEKLFF	TGTGCCAGCAGTGAATTTGGGCAAGGTGAAAAACTGTTTTTT	-	-	TRBJ1-4	TRBV2
CASSQRFNEKLFF	TGTGCCAGCAGCCAGCGGTTCAATGAAAAACTGTTTTTT	many	-	TRBJ1-4	TRBV3-1
CSVVGDILDF	TGCAGCGTTGTTGGGGACATTCTAGACTTC	few	-	TRBJ2-5	TRBV29-1
CASRWDINQPQHF	TGTGCCAGCAGGTGGGACATTAATCAGCCCCAGCATTTT	-	-	TRBJ1-5	TRBV13
CASSFLSGAPYGYTF	TGTGCCAGCAGTTTTTTAAGTGGGGCCCCCTATGGCTACACCTTC	few	-	TRBJ1-2	TRBV12-3/TRBV12-4
CASSQVAFSEKLFF	TGTGCCAGCAGCCAGGTGGCCTTTTCGGAAAAACTGTTTTTT	-	-	TRBJ1-4	TRBV2
CAGSSGLEDTQYF	TGTGCCGGGTCTAGCGGGCTGGAGGATACGCAGTATTTT	-	TRBD2	TRBJ2-3	TRBV2
CASSPRAETQYF	TGTGCTAGCAGCCCAAGGGCCGAGACCCAGTACTTC	-	-	TRBJ2-5	TRBV28
CASLADRKHGYTF	TGTGCTTCCCTTGCGGACCGAAAACATGGCTACACCTTC	-	-	TRBJ1-2	TRBV28
CASSSRRTSSGNTIYF	TGTGCCAGCAGCTCACGACGGACAAGCTCTGGAAACACCATATATTTT	-	-	TRBJ1-3	TRBV14
CASSYDPGQPMNTEAFF	TGTGCCAGCAGTTACGATCCGGGACAGCCTATGAACACTGAAGCTTTCTTT	-	TRBD1	TRBJ1-1	TRBV6-6
CASSLEAGTSNEQFF	TGTGCCAGCAGCTTAGAGGCCGGGACTAGCAATGAGCAGTTCTTC	few	TRBD2	TRBJ2-1	TRBV7-6
CASSLDDIPYGYTF	TGTGCCAGCAGTTTAGATGACATACCCTATGGCTACACCTTC	-	-	TRBJ1-2	TRBV12-3/TRBV12-4
CSVEGGQAYEQYF	TGCAGCGTTGAAGGGGGACAGGCCTACGAGCAGTACTTC	-	TRBD1	TRBJ2-7	TRBV29-1
CASSLGEGARPQHF	TGTGCCAGCAGTTTAGGGGAGGGGGCTAGGCCCCAGCATTTT	few	TRBD1	TRBJ1-5	TRBV12-3/TRBV12-4
CASSLGILGTGANSPLHF	TGTGCCAGCAGCTTAGGAATTCTTGGGACAGGCGCTAATTCACCCCTCCACTTT	-	TRBD1	TRBJ1-6	TRBV7-9
CASSLQGQAKETQYF	TGTGCCAGCAGCTTGCAAGGACAGGCAAAGGAGACCCAGTACTTC	-	TRBD1	TRBJ2-5	TRBV5-4
CASSELTGYNSPLHF	TGTGCCAGCAGTGAACTGACAGGGTATAATTCACCCCTCCACTTT	few	TRBD1	TRBJ1-6	TRBV2
CASSQGPGGLAGGQEEQFF	TGTGCCAGCAGCCAAGGCCCTGGGGGACTAGCGGGGGGCCAGGAAGAGCAGTTCTTC	-	TRBD2	TRBJ2-1	TRBV3-1
CASSEAPYNEQFF	TGTGCCAGCAGTGAGGCACCCTACAATGAGCAGTTCTTC	few	-	TRBJ2-1	TRBV6-4
CATSRVEEVGRAYEMYF	TGTGCCACCAGCAGAGTCGAGGAAGTGGGCAGGGCCTATGAAATGTACTTC	-	-	TRBJ2-4	TRBV15
CASSPLAGAGNEQFF	TGTGCCAGCAGCCCCCTAGCGGGAGCTGGCAATGAGCAGTTCTTC	few	TRBD2	TRBJ2-1	TRBV14
CASSQGSTRYTF	TGTGCCAGCAGCCAAGGGAGCACACGCTACACCTTC	-	-	TRBJ1-2	TRBV14
CASSPAGTYGYTF	TGTGCCAGCAGCCCCGCCGGGACCTATGGCTACACCTTC	few	-	TRBJ1-2	TRBV6-6
CSALVGGWYGYTF	TGCAGCGCGTTGGTTGGGGGATGGTATGGCTACACCTTC	-	-	TRBJ1-2	TRBV29-1
CASSFVGQGATSGGYEQYF	TGTGCCAGCAGTTTTGTTGGACAGGGGGCAACTAGCGGGGGCTACGAGCAGTACTTC	-	-	TRBJ2-7	TRBV27
CASPGGTGDQETQYF	TGTGCCAGCCCGGGGGGGACAGGGGACCAAGAGACCCAGTACTTC	-	-	TRBJ2-5	TRBV21-1
CATSSDTQETQYF	TGTGCCACCAGCAGCGACACGCAAGAGACCCAGTACTTC	few	-	TRBJ2-5	TRBV15
CASSQDVGSYNEQFF	TGTGCCAGCAGCCAAGATGTCGGGTCCTACAATGAGCAGTTCTTC	-	-	TRBJ2-1	TRBV4-2
CASSESMAGWGTQYF	TGTGCCAGCAGTGAATCCATGGCAGGGTGGGGGACCCAGTACTTC	-	-	TRBJ2-5	TRBV25-1
CSAGEGMRYGYTF	TGCAGTGCGGGGGAGGGGATGCGGTATGGCTACACCTTC	-	-	TRBJ1-2	TRBV20-1
CASSERSRGLGNIQYF	TGTGCCAGCAGCGAAAGGTCGAGGGGGCTAGGGAACATTCAGTACTTC	few	TRBD1	TRBJ2-4	TRBV28
CASSNEGSGGGQFF	TGTGCCAGCAGCAACGAGGGATCAGGAGGTGGGCAGTTCTTC	few	-	TRBJ2-1	TRBV7-9